The source of this T cell receptor beta chain is a study of cytomegalovirus exposure and HLA in healthy donors. Study summary: Drawn from HLA-typed donors, around 85 million unique TCRs were held in an early data release.

Points on this clone: What it binds is unknown.

Findings and limits, study-wide: The study carried out a later analysis of TCR beta sequences. It associated 15,000 to 20,000 of them with specific HLA alleles at a false discovery rate of 0.05. A later analysis reportedly found fewer N-insertions in an Asian-associated ancestry cluster than the roughly 680-donor mean. There were some V segments, including TRBV6-2 and TRBV6-3, excluded as indistinguishable.

The CDR3 has 15 amino acids. After removal of 1 base from V and 7 bases from J, the junction contained 8 bases not matched to a gene. PCR involved 60 Vbeta and 13 Jbeta primers. Using immunoSEQ multiplex PCR, the repertoire was profiled, and TCRdb retains in-frame clones only, with some absent. The profile shows under 200,000 clones, approximately 70% of them singletons. The chain couples TRBV5-3 to TRBJ2-7; 10 nucleotides line up with TRBD1. TRBV5-3 is identified as an open reading frame with a role that is uncertain. The sequenced material came from PBMCs. This TCR derives from a woman in her thirties in good health and CMV-seronegative. This CDR3 reads CARSLRDRGPMEQYF. The CDR3 DNA sequence: TGTGCCAGAAGCTTGAGGGACAGGGGCCCCATGGAGCAGTACTTC.